This TCR beta chain came from a study of metastatic and nonmetastatic thyroid tumors. With MiXCR, TCRdb reprocessed the PCR reads. Of about 28,000 clones in the sample, over 20% are singletons; the top ten hold roughly 15%. This CDR3 has 13 residues. Germline lookup yields CDR1 KGHSH and CDR2 LQKENI. The V end was cut by 6 bases, the J end by 3 bases, with 12 bases between. In this sample, this clone turned up many times. Prior to thyroid surgery, none of the patients had received any treatment. Sequencing input: blood. The clonotype originates from a female donor with papillary thyroid cancer or a benign thyroid nodule (not recorded which). Some clones in this sample may be carry-over from other donors' samples. V gene TRBV18 combines with J gene TRBJ2-7, with a weak D call TRBD1 (7 bases). Here the CDR3 reads CASSRDSVYEQYF. In DNA form, the CDR3 reads TGTGCCAGCTCGCGGGACAGCGTCTACGAGCAGTACTTC. The entire variable domain, with the rest obtained from reference TRBV18 and TRBJ2-7, is as follows: NAGVMQNPRHLVRRRGQEARLRCSPMKGHSHVYWYRQLPEEGLKFMVYLQKENIIDESGMPKERFSAEFPKEGPSILRIQQVVRGDSAAYFCASSRDSVYEQYFGPGTRLTVT.